This record covers a single T cell receptor (beta chain). V lost 2 bases to trimming and J lost 2 bases, with 15 bases between them. The CDR3 is made up of 16 amino acids. In germline, CDR1 is MNHEY, CDR2 SVGEGT. The sample comes from a study of control samples from healthy donors and cancer patients. The assay was immunoSEQ multiplex PCR, and TCRdb's table has in-frame clones only and misses some. Here the sample spans some 70,000 clones, 65% to 85% being singletons. The sequenced material came from blood. This receptor was obtained from a man in his 60s in good health. The J gene is TRBJ1-1, the V gene TRBV6-2 or TRBV6-3; the D is unclear. The DNA for the CDR3 is TGTGCCAGCAGTTACGAGCAACAAAAAGAAAACACTGAAGCTTTCTTT. Its protein product is CASSYEQQKENTEAFF.